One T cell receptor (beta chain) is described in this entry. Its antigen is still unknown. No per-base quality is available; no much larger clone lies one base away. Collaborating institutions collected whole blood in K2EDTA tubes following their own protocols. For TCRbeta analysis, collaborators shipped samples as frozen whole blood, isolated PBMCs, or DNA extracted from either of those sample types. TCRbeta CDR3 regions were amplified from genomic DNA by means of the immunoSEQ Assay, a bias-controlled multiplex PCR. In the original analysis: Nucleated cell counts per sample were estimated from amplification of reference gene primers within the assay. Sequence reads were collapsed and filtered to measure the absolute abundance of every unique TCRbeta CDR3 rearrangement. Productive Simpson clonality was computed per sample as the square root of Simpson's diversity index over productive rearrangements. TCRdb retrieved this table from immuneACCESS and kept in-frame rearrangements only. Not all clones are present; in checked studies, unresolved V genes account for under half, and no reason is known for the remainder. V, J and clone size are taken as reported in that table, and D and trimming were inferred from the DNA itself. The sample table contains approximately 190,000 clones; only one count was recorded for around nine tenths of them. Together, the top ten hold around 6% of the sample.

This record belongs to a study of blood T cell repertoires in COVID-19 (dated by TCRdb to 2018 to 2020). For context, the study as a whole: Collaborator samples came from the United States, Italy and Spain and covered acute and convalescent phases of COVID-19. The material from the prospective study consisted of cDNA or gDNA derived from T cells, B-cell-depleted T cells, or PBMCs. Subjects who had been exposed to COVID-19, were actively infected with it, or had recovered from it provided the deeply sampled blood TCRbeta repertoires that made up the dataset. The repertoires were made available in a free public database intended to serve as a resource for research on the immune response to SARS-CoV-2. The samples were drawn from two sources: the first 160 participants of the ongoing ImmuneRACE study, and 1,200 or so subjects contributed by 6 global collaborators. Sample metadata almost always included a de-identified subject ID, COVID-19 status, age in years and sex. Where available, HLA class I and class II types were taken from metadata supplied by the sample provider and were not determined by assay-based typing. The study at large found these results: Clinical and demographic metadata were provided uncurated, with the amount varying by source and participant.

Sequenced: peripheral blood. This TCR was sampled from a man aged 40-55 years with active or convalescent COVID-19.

The CDR3 reads as follows: CASSLVAGAAEQYF. Here is the DNA: TGTGCCAGCAGCTTGGTAGCGGGGGCGGCCGAGCAGTACTTC. The chain employs TRBV5-4 and TRBJ2-7; TRBD2 matches 9 bases in the middle. Here V drops 0 bases and J drops 6 bases, and the junction holds 4 bases not matched to any gene. The CDR1 and CDR2 encoded by the germline V gene (reference sequence) are SGHNT and YYREEE. From the cysteine up to the phenylalanine, the CDR3 has a length of 14 residues. The entry retains the CDR3 DNA only, 42 bases that are in frame from base 1.